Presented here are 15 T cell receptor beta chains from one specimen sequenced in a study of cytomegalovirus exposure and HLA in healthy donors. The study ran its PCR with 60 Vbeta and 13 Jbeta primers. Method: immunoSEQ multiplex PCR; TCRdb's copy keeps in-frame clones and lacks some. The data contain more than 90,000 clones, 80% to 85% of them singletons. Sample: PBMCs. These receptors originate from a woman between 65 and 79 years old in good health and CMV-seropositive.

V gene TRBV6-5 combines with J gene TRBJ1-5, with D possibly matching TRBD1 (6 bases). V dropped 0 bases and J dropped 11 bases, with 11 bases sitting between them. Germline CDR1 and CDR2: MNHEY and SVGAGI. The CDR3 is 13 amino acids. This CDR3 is CASSYSTGSAQHF. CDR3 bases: TGTGCCAGCAGTTACTCGACAGGCAGCGCCCAGCATTTT.

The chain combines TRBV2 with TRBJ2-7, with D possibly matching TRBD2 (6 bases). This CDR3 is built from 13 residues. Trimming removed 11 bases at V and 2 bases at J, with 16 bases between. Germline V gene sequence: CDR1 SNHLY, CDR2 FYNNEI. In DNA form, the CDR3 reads TGTGCCGGGGGGTGGACGGACGCCTACGAGCAGTACTTC. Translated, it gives CAGGWTDAYEQYF.

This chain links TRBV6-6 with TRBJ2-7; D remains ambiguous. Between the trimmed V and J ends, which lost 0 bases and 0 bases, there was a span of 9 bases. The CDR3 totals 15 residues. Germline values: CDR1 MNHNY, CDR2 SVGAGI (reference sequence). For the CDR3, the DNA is TGTGCCAGCAGTTACTCGCCCGCTAGCTCCTACGAGCAGTACTTC. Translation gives CASSYSPASSYEQYF.

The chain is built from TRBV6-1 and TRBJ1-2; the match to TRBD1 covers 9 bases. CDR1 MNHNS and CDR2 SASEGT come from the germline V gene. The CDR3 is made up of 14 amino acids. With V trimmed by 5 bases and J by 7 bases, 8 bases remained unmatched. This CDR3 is CASSKGQGIVGYTF. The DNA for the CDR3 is TGTGCCAGCAGTAAGGGACAGGGAATCGTTGGCTACACCTTC.

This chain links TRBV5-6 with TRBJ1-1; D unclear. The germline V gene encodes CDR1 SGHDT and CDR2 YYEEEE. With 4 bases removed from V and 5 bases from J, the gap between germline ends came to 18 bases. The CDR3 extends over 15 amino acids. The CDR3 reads CASSGGYSEWTEAFF. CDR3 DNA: TGTGCCAGCAGCGGAGGCTACAGTGAATGGACTGAAGCTTTCTTT.

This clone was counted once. The CDR3 sequence: CASSYLAGGRNEQFF. The CDR3 nucleotides read TGTGCCAGCAGCTATCTAGCGGGAGGTCGGAATGAGCAGTTCTTC. The genes are TRBV5-6 and TRBJ2-1; the match to TRBD2 covers 11 bases. The CDR3 sequence is 15 residues long. The V gene end was trimmed by 3 bases and the J gene end by 7 bases; junction bases not matched to a gene: 6. Germline V CDR1 and CDR2: SGHDT, YYEEEE. The complete variable domain, with remaining parts taken from reference TRBV5-6 and TRBJ2-1, reads DAGVTQSPTHLIKTRGQQVTLRCSPKSGHDTVSWYQQALGQGPQFIFQYYEEEERQRGNFPDRFSGHQFPNYSSELNVNALLLGDSALYLCASSYLAGGRNEQFFGPGTRLTVL.

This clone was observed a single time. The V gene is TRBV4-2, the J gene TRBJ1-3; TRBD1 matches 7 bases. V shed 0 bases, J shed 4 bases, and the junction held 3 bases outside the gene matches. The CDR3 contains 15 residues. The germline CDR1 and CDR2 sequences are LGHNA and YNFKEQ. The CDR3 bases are TGTGCCAGCAGCCAAGATGGGACAGAAGGAAACACCATATATTTT. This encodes CASSQDGTEGNTIYF.

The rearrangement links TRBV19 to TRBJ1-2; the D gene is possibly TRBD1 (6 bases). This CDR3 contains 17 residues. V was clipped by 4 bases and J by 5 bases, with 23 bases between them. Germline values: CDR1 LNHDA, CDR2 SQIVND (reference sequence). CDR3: CASSRGSGVKALYGYTF. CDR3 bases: TGTGCCAGTAGTAGGGGGTCAGGGGTTAAGGCTCTGTATGGCTACACCTTC.

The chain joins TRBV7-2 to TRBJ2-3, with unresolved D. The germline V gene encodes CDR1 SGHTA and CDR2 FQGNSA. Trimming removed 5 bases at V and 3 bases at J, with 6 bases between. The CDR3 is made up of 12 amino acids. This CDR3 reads CASSVKTDTQYF. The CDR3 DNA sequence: TGTGCCAGCAGCGTCAAAACAGATACGCAGTATTTT.

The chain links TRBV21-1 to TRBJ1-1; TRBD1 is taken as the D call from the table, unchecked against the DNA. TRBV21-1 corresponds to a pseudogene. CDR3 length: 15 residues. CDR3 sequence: CATEDRGRGYTEAFF. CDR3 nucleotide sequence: TGTGCCACCGAAGACAGGGGGCGCGGGTATACTGAAGCTTTCTTT.

CDR3: CASSQDGPPRHTEAFF. The CDR3 DNA follows: TGTGCCAGCAGCCAGGATGGGCCTCCAAGGCACACTGAAGCTTTCTTT. The chain combines TRBV4-2 with TRBJ1-1; D not resolved. CDR3 length: 16 amino acids. V was pared by 3 bases and J by 3 bases, with 17 bases between. Germline V lookup: CDR1 LGHNA, CDR2 YNFKEQ.

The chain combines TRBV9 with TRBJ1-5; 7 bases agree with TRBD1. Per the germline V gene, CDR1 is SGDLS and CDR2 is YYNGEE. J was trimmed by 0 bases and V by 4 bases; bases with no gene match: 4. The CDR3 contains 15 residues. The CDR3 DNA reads TGTGCCAGCAGCCGAGACAGGGATAGCAATCAGCCCCAGCATTTT. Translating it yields CASSRDRDSNQPQHF.

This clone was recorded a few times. The CDR3 spells CASSLEGLNEKLFF. The CDR3 nucleotides are TGTGCCAGCAGCTTGGAGGGGTTGAATGAAAAACTGTTTTTT. The chain combines TRBV5-4 with TRBJ1-4, with TRBD1 as a possible D gene (5 bases). The germline V gene has CDR1 SGHNT and CDR2 YYREEE (reference sequence). The CDR3 runs 14 residues. V was cut by 0 bases and J by 5 bases, with 8 bases left in between.

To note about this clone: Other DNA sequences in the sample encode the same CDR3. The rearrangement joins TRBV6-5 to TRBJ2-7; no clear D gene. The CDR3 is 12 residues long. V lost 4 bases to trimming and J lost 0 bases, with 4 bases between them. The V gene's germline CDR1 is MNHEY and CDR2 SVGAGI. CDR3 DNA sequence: TGTGCCAGCAGTTCGAGCTCCTACGAGCAGTACTTC. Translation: CASSSSSYEQYF.

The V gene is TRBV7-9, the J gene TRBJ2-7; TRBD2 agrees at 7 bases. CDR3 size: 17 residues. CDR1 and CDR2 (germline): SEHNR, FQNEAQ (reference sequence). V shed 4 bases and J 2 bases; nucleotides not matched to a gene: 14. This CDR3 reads CASSSPGFGTNAYEQYF. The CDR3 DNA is TGTGCCAGCAGCTCACCGGGATTCGGGACTAACGCCTACGAGCAGTACTTC.